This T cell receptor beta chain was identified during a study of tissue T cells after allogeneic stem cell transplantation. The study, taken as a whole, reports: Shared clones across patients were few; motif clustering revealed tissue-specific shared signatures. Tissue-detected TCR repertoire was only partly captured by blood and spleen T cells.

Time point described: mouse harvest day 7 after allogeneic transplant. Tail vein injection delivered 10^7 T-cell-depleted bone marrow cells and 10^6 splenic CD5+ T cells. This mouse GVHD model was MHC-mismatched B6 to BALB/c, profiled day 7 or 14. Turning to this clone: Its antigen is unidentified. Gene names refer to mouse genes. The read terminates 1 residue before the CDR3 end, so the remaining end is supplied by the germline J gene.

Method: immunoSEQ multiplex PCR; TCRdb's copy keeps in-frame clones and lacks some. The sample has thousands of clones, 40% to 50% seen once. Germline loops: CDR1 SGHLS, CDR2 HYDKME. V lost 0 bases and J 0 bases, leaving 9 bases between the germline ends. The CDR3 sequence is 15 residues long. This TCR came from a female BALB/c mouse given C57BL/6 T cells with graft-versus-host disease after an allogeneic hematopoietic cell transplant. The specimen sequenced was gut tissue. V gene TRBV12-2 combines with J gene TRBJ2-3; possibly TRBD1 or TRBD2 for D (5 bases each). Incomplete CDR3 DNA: TGTGCCAGCTCTCTCTGGGGCGCTAGTGCAGAAACGCTGTAT. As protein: CASSLWGASAETLY. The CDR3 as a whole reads CASSLWGASAETLYF. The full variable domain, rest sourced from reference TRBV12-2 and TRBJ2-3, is NSGVVQSPRYIIKGKGERSILKCIPISGHLSVAWYQQTQGQELKFFIQHYDKMERDKGNLPSRFSVQQFDDYHSEMNMSALELEDSAVYFCASSLWGASAETLYFGSGTRLTVL.